This paragraph covers one TCR beta chain sequence. The sample originates from a study of control samples from healthy donors and cancer patients. Per the germline V gene, CDR1 is LNHDA and CDR2 is SQIVND (reference sequence). Losses at the gene ends were 5 bases for V and 6 bases for J; bases not matched to a gene: 6. This CDR3 has 15 residues. The data were produced by immunoSEQ multiplex PCR, yet TCRdb's version contains in-frame clones alone and is incomplete. The sample includes approximately 150,000 clones, roughly 90% of them seen just once. The TCR originated in a man aged 50-59 years with head and neck cancer. What was sequenced was PBMCs. V gene TRBV19 combines with J gene TRBJ2-1, with TRBD2 identical over 11 bases. The CDR3 is CASSSTSGSFNEQFF. CDR3 nucleotides: TGTGCCAGTAGTTCTACTAGCGGGAGTTTCAATGAGCAGTTCTTC.